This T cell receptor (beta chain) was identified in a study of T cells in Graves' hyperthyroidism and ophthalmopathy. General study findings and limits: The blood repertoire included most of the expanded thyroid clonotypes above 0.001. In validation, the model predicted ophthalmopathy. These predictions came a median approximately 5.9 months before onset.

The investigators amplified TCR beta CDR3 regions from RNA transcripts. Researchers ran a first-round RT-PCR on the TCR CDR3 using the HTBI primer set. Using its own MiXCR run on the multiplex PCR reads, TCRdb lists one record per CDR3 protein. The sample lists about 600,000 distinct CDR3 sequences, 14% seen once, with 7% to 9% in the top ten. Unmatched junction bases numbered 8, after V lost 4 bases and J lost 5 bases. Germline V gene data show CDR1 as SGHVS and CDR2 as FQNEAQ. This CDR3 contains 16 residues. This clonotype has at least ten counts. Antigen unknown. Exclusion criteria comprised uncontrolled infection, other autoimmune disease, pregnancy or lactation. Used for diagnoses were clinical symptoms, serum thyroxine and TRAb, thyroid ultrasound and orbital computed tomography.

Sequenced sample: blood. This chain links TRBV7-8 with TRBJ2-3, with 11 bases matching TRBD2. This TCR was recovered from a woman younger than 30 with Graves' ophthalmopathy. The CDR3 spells CASSYKLAGVGDTQYF. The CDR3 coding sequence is TGTGCCAGCAGCTACAAACTAGCGGGAGTTGGAGATACGCAGTATTTT.